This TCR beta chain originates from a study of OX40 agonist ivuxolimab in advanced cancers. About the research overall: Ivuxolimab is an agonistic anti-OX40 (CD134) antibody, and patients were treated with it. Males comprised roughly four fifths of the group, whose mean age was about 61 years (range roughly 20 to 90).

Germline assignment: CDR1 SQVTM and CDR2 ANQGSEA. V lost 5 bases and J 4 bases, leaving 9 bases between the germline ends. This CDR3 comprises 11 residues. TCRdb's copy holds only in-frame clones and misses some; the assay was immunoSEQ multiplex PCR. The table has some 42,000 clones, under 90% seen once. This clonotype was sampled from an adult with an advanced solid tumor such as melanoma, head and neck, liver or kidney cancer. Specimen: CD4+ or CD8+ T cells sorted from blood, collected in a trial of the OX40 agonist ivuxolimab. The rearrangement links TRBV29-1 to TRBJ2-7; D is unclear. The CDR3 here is CSVILNYEQYF. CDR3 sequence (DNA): TGCAGCGTTATACTGAATTACGAGCAGTACTTC.